The 2 T cell receptor beta chains below all came from one sample that was sequenced in a study of T cell clones after liver transplantation. Method: immunoSEQ multiplex PCR; TCRdb's copy keeps in-frame clones and lacks some. The sample has 85,000 to 130,000 clones, approximately 78% seen once. The sequencing here drew on CD4+ T cells from blood, taken before liver transplant. The receptors shown here come from a human donor who received a liver transplant.

The chain uses TRBV4-1 and TRBJ1-1; D unclear. This CDR3 region has 15 residues. CDR1 MGHRA and CDR2 YSYEKL come from the germline V gene. Between the trimmed V and J ends, which lost 0 bases and 2 bases, there was a span of 10 bases. CDR3 bases: TGCGCCAGCAGCCAAGATCGACGGGGTAACACTGAAGCTTTCTTT. Its protein is CASSQDRRGNTEAFF.

V and J are TRBV10-1 and TRBJ2-7; 11 nucleotides match TRBD2. Germline V CDR1 and CDR2: WNHNN, SYGVQD (reference sequence). The CDR3 covers 15 residues. Trimming took 2 bases from V and 3 from J; bases not matched to a gene: 3. Written as DNA, the CDR3 is TGCGCCAGCAGTGAGGGACTAGCGGGCCTCTACGAGCAGTACTTC. This codes for CASSEGLAGLYEQYF.